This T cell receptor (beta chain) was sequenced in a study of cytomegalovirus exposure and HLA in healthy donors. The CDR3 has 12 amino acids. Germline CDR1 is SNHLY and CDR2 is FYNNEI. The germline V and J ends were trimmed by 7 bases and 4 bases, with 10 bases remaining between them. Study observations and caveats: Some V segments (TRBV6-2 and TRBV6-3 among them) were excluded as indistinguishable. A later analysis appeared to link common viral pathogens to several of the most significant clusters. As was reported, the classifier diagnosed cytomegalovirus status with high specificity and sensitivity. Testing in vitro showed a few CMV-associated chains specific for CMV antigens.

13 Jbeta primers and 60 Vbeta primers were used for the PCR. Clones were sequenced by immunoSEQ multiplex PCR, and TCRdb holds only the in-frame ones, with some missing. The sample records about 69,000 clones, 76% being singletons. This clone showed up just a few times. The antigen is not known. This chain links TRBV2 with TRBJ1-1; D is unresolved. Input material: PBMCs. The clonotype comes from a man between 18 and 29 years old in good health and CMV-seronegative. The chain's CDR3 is CASMSWSTEAFF. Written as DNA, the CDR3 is TGTGCCAGCATGAGCTGGAGCACTGAAGCTTTCTTT.